Described below is a single TCR beta chain sequence and its context. This sample was taken from a study of blood T cell repertoires in COVID-19. V lost 4 bases to trimming and J lost 7 bases, with 12 bases between them. CDR1 and CDR2 from the germline V gene are LGHNT and FRNRAP. The CDR3 is 13 amino acids. Clones were read by immunoSEQ multiplex PCR, and TCRdb kept only the in-frame ones, dropping some. The repertoire includes approximately 50,000 clones, about 88% of them detected once, and about 3.8% sits in the top ten. The TCR was taken from a human donor in a cohort sampled during active COVID-19. This chain connects TRBV12-5 to TRBJ2-3; possible D gene TRBD1, 6 bases. The sequenced sample was peripheral blood. The CDR3: CASGYGQIHTQYF. The CDR3 region has the DNA TGTGCTAGTGGTTACGGACAGATCCATACGCAGTATTTT.